This TCR beta chain was recorded in a study of cytomegalovirus exposure and HLA in healthy donors. Looking at the study overall: Roughly 80 million unique TCRs from HLA-typed donors made up an early data release. Findings and limits, study-wide: V- and J-gene trimming of TCR beta was linked (in a later analysis) to a missense DCLRE1C variant. Equally common other TCR beta chains were less clonally expanded than HLA-associated ones, a later analysis found.

With regard to this clone: What it binds is not known.

The V and J ends lost 4 bases and 4 bases respectively, with 11 bases between them. Per the germline V gene, CDR1 is SNHLY and CDR2 is FYNNEI. The CDR3 extends over 14 amino acids. The PCR was carried out with 60 Vbeta primers and 13 Jbeta primers. Repertoires were generated with immunoSEQ multiplex PCR, while TCRdb's copy carries only in-frame clones and drops some. Among more than 150,000 clones listed, about 79% were seen once. Sequences were obtained from PBMCs. The clonotype comes from a young man in good health and CMV-seronegative. The V and J genes are TRBV2 and TRBJ1-5; tentative D call: TRBD1 (5 bases). The CDR3 sequence is CASSGGARNQPQHF. For the CDR3, the DNA is TGTGCCAGCAGTGGTGGGGCGCGAAATCAGCCCCAGCATTTT.